The clone carrying this TCR beta chain was seen just once. V was shortened by 0 bases and J by 3 bases, with 12 bases between the two germline ends. The germline V gene has CDR1 GTSNPN and CDR2 SVGIG (reference sequence). The CDR3 has 15 amino acids. The entry originates in a study of blood T cell repertoires in COVID-19. For the study at large: COVID-19 samples, acute and convalescent, were from the United States, Italy and Spain. PBMCs, B-cell-depleted T cells, or T cells were the source of the cDNA or gDNA that made up the material.

In the authors' methods: Counts of nucleated cells, estimated from reference gene primer amplification, were obtained. Assay: immunoSEQ multiplex PCR; the TCRdb copy retains only in-frame clones and omits some. That table supplies the V and J calls and clone size; D and trimming were determined from the DNA. The repertoire holds 85,000 to 95,000 clones, with roughly 83% as singletons. The sequence was collected from a human donor in a cohort sampled during active COVID-19. The sample taken for sequencing was peripheral blood. This chain uses TRBV30 with TRBJ1-3; the D is unclear. DNA of the CDR3: TGTGCCTGGAGTGTCCGTTTTGTTTTTGGAAACACCATATATTTT. Translated: CAWSVRFVFGNTIYF.